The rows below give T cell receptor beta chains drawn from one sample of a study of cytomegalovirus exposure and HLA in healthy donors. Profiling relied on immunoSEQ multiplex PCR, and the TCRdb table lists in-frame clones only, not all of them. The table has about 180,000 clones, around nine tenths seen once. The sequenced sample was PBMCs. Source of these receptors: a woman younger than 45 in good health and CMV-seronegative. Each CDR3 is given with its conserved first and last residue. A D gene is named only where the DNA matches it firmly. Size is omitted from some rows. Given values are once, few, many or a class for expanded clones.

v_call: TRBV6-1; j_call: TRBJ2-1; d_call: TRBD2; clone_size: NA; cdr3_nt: TGTGCCAGCAGCGGAGCGGGGGGCTCCTACAATGAGCAGTTCTTC; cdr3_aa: CASSGAGGSYNEQFF
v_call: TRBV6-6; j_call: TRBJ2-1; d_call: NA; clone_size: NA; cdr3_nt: TGTGCCAGCAGTTACTCCGCGGGAAATGAGCAGTTCTTC; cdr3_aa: CASSYSAGNEQFF
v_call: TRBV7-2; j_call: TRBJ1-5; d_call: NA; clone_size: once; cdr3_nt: TGTGCCAGCAGCCAGGTAGGGGACATCAATCAGCCCCAGCATTTT; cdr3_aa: CASSQVGDINQPQHF
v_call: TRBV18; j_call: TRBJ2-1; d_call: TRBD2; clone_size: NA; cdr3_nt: TGTGCCAGCTCCCCCGGGGGGGGACGACCCTACAATGAGCAGTTCTTC; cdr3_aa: CASSPGGGRPYNEQFF
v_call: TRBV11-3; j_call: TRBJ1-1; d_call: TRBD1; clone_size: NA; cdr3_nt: TGTGCCAGCAGCTTAAAGACAGGGTTCACTGAAGCTTTCTTT; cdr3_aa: CASSLKTGFTEAFF
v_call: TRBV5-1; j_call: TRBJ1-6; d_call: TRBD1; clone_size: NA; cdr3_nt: TGCGCCAGCAGCTTAGGACAGGGGGTTTCACCCCTCCACTTT; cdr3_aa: CASSLGQGVSPLHF
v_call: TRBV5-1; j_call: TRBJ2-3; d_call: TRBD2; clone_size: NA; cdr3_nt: TGCGCCAGCGGGGGGGGGTTACAAAACACAGATACGCAGTATTTT; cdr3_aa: CASGGGLQNTDTQYF
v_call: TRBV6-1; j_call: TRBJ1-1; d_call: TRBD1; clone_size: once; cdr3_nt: TGTGCCAGCAGTCAAGCACATTCGGGACAGGGGGAAGCTTTCTTT; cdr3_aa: CASSQAHSGQGEAFF
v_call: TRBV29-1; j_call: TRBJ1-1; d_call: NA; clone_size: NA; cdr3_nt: TGCAGCGTTGGTCCGGGGTTTACTGTTGAAGCTTTCTTT; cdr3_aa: CSVGPGFTVEAFF
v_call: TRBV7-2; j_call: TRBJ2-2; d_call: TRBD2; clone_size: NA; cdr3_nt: TGTGCCAGCAGAAGCGGGGGCCCGAGAACCGGGGAGCTGTTTTTT; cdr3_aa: CASRSGGPRTGELFF
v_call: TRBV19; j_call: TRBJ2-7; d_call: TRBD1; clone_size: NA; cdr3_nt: TGTGCCAGCAGCCGGGACAGGGGTTCCGAGCAGTACTTC; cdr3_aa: CASSRDRGSEQYF
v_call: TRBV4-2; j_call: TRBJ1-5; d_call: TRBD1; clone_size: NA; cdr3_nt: TGTGCCAGCAGCCAAGACACAGGGGAGATTTTTAGCAATCAGCCCCAGCATTTT; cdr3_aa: CASSQDTGEIFSNQPQHF
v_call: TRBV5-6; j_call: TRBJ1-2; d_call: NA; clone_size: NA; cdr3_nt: TGTGCCAGCTCACTGGGGGGGGCATCGAGTGGTGGCTATGGCTACACCTTC; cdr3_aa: CASSLGGASSGGYGYTF
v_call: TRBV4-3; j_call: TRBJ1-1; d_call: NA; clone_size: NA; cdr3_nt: TGCGCCAGCAGCCAAGATTGGAGGGGTCTAGACACTGAAGCTTTCTTT; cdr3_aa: CASSQDWRGLDTEAFF
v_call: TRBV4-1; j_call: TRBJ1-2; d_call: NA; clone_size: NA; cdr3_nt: TGCGCCAGCAGTCTTCAGGTTGAGGGTAACTATGGCTACACCTTC; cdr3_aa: CASSLQVEGNYGYTF
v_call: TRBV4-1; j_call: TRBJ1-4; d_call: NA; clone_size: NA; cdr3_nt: TGCGCCAGCAGCCATAGTGAAGAAAAACTGTTTTTT; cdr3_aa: CASSHSEEKLFF
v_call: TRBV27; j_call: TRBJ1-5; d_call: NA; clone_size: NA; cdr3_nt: TGTGCCAGCAGTTTTGAGGGGGACAATCAGCCCCAGCATTTT; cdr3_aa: CASSFEGDNQPQHF
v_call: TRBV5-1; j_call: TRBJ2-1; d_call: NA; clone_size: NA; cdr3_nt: TGCGCCAGCAGCTTGGAGGGGAATGAGCAGTTCTTC; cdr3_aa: CASSLEGNEQFF
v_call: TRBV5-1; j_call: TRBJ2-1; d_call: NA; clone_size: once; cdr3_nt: TGCGCCAGCAGCTTGGGAGGGTTCGCGTACAATGAGCAGTTCTTC; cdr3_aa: CASSLGGFAYNEQFF
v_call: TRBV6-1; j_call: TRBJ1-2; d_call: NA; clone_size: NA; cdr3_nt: TGTGCCAGCAGTGAAGGGCTTTTGCGCACCCTTAAGGGGGGCTACACCTTC; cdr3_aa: CASSEGLLRTLKGGYTF
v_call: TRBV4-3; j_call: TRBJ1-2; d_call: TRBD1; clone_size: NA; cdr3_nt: TGCGCCAGCAGCCCGCGGACAGGTGATCCTAACTATGGCTACACCTTC; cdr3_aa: CASSPRTGDPNYGYTF
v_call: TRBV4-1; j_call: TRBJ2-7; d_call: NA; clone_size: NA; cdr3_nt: TGCGCCAGCAGCCAAGTTTGGGAGATCGCCGAGCAGTACTTC; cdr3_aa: CASSQVWEIAEQYF
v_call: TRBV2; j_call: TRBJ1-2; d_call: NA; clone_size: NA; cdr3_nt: TGTGCCAGCAGTCCGGACAGTTATGGCTACACCTTC; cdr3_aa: CASSPDSYGYTF
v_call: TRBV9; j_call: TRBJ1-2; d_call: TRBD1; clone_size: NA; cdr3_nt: TGTGCCAGCACCAAACTCCAGACAGGGGGAGCTAACTATGGCTACACCTTC; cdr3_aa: CASTKLQTGGANYGYTF
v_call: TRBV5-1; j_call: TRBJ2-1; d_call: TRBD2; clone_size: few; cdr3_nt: TGCGCCAGCAGCGCTAGCGGGGGGTACAATGAGCAGTTCTTC; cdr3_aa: CASSASGGYNEQFF
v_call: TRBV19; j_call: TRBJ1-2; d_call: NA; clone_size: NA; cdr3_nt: TGTGCCAGTAGTATCGGTAGCGAGCTACTCTATGGCTACACCTTC; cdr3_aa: CASSIGSELLYGYTF
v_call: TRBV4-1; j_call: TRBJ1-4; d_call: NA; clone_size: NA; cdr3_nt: TGCGCCAGCAGCCAAGTTATGACAGAAGATCGTCGAAAACTGTTTTTT; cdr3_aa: CASSQVMTEDRRKLFF
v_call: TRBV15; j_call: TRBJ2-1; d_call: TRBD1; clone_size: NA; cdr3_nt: TGTGCCAGCACAGGGGTACGCGGTGAGCAGTTCTTC; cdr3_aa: CASTGVRGEQFF
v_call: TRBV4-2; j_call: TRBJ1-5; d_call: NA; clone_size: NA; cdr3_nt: TGTGCCAGCAGCCAAGGCCGGGACACTGCGAATCAGCCCCAGCATTTT; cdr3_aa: CASSQGRDTANQPQHF
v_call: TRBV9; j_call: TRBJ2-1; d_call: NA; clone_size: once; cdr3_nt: TGTGCCAGCAGCGACCGCTGGGCCACGGTGCAGTTCTTC; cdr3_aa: CASSDRWATVQFF
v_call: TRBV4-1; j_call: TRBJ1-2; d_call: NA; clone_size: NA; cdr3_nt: TGCGCCAGCAGCCATATTCGGCCTTCGGGAAGATATGGCTACACCTTC; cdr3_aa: CASSHIRPSGRYGYTF
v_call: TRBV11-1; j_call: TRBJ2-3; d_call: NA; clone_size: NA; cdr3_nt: TGTGCCAGCAGCTTATCCTCAGACACAGATACGCAGTATTTT; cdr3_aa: CASSLSSDTDTQYF
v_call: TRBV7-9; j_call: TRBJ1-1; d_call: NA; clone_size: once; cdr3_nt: TGTGCCAGCAGTCCAGGGATGAACACTGAAGCTTTCTTT; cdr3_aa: CASSPGMNTEAFF
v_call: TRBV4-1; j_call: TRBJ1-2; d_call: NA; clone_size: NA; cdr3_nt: TGCGCCAGCAGCGCGGGGCCCAGCTATGGCTACACCTTC; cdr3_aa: CASSAGPSYGYTF